One and the same sample provided the 7 T cell receptor beta chains below, sequenced in a study of T cells in women clearing cervical HPV infection. Using immunoSEQ multiplex PCR, the repertoire was profiled, and TCRdb retains in-frame clones only, with some absent. This sample's table reports about 26,000 clones. Sequencing was done on a sample of blood buffy coat. The receptors were sampled from a woman between 18 and 69 years old with a cervical HPV16 infection that either progressed to CIN3+ or cleared (not recorded which).

About this clone itself: The read terminates 3 residues before the CDR3 end, so the remaining end is supplied by the germline J gene. V and J are TRBV18 and TRBJ1-1; 9 nucleotides align to TRBD1. The CDR3 totals 18 residues. Germline-derived CDR1 and CDR2 are KGHSH and LQKENI. The V gene end was trimmed by 2 bases and the J gene end by 0 bases; junction bases not matched to a gene: 10. This chain's CDR3 is CASSPRDRALALNTEAFF. CDR3 DNA (partial): TGTGCCAGCTCACCAAGGGACAGGGCCCTTGCACTGAACACTGAA.

About this clone: The read ends 3 residues early relative to the CDR3; the germline J gene fills the gap. The V call is TRBV18, the J call TRBJ2-2, with 7 bases lining up with TRBD1. The CDR3 has 13 amino acids. Germline loops: CDR1 KGHSH, CDR2 LQKENI. CDR3 sequence: CASSPGQNEKLFF. CDR3 bases read: TGTGCCAGCTCACCGGGACAGAATGAAAAG.

As concerns this clone: The CDR3 end is not reached by the read, which stops 3 residues before it; the germline J gene fills it in. The chain is built from TRBV13 and TRBJ1-2, with 12 positions matching TRBD1. Germline V gene data show CDR1 as PRHDT and CDR2 as FYEKMQ (reference sequence). V lost 7 bases, J lost 7 bases, and 10 bases stayed unmatched. The CDR3 totals 15 residues. CDR3 bases read: TGTGCCAGCACGTTAGGGACAGGGGGCTCTGGTGGC. Amino acids: CASTLGTGGSGG. The entire CDR3 is CASTLGTGGSGGYTF.

In regard to this clone: The read falls 3 residues short of the CDR3 end, and the missing part is taken from the germline J gene. The chain has TRBV6-1 and TRBJ2-2, with D possibly matching TRBD1 (5 bases). CDR1 and CDR2 from the germline V gene are MNHNS and SASEGT. CDR3 length equals 16 residues. The CDR3 is CASSEALFSGANVLFF. The part of the CDR3 DNA that was read is TGTGCCAGCAGTGAAGCCCTCTTTTCTGGGGCCAACGTG.

On this clone: The CDR3 end is not reached by the read, which stops 3 residues before it; the germline J gene fills it in. V is TRBV20-1 and J is TRBJ2-1; 13 bases align to TRBD2. The V segment lost 1 base and the J segment 2 bases; nucleotides outside the gene matches: 5. The CDR3 runs to 17 residues. Germline V gene lookup returns CDR1 DFQATT and CDR2 SNEGSKA (reference sequence). CDR3 amino acids: CSARGLAGGLPYNEQFF. Partial CDR3 DNA: TGCAGTGCTAGAGGACTAGCGGGAGGATTACCCTACAATGAG.

Worth noting for this clone: The sequence runs out 3 residues before the end of the CDR3; the remainder is reconstructed from the germline J gene. The chain uses TRBV2 and TRBJ1-5, with TRBD1 matching over 8 bases. V lost 7 bases and J lost 7; bases outside the gene matches: 9. The CDR3 is 14 amino acids. The germline CDR1 and CDR2 sequences are SNHLY and FYNNEI. The CDR3 reads CASTRTGIMQPQHF. The sequenced CDR3 bases are TGTGCCAGCACCCGGACAGGGATAATGCAGCCC.

A note on this clone: The read ends 3 residues before the CDR3 terminus; that terminus is restored from the germline J gene. The identical CDR3 is also encoded by other nucleotide sequences in the sample. The chain employs TRBV7-6 and TRBJ2-1; 9 bases are shared with TRBD2. Looked up from germline, CDR1 is SGHVS and CDR2 is FNYEAQ. The CDR3 runs 16 residues. V shed 1 base and J 9 bases; nucleotides not matched to a gene: 10. The CDR3 spells CASSLVTAGGLSEQFF. CDR3 bases read: TGTGCCAGCAGCTTAGTTACGGCGGGGGGGCTGAGTGAG.